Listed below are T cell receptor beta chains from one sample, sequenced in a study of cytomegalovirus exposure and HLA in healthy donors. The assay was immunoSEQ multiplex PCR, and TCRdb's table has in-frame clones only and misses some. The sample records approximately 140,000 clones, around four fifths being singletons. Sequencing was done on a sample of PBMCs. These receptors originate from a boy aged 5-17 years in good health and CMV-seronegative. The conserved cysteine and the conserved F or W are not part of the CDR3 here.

cdr3_aa: ASSSGLAGGEEF
v_call: TRBV9

cdr3_aa: ASSQDPGGGNGYT
v_call: TRBV4-1

cdr3_aa: ASSERETGELF
v_call: TRBV6-4

cdr3_aa: ASSASMNTEAF
v_call: TRBV9

cdr3_aa: ASRGLAVYNEQF
v_call: TRBV6-5

cdr3_aa: ASSLFGIRPNEKLF
v_call: TRBV7-9

cdr3_aa: ASSEGGQNTEAF
v_call: TRBV2

cdr3_aa: ASSYAETSGRETQY
v_call: TRBV6-6

cdr3_aa: ASSQPGDRGKGYT
v_call: TRBV4-1

cdr3_aa: ASSLEVERASGSYNEQF
v_call: TRBV9

cdr3_aa: ASSSRPQTSASSYNEQF
v_call: TRBV5-1

cdr3_aa: ASSVSGRNTGELF
v_call: TRBV11-2

cdr3_aa: ASRKRDYNEQF
v_call: TRBV14

cdr3_aa: ASSPGTSGSYEQY
v_call: TRBV11-2

cdr3_aa: ASTQGNTEAF
v_call: TRBV6-5

cdr3_aa: ASSLGLFYGYT
v_call: TRBV7-9

cdr3_aa: ASSAYVDRRGNEQF
v_call: TRBV9

cdr3_aa: ASSPRVQGKAGELF
v_call: TRBV5-4

cdr3_aa: ASSMGPHFTDTQY
v_call: TRBV19

cdr3_aa: AWSAEGLAVSTDTQY
v_call: TRBV30

cdr3_aa: ASSSRKAGGPPTDTQY
v_call: TRBV7-2

cdr3_aa: ASSLRREPGKRELF
v_call: TRBV7-9

cdr3_aa: AWESLGEGSEQY
v_call: TRBV30

cdr3_aa: ASSLGLAENTGELF
v_call: TRBV11-3

cdr3_aa: AWSDRMFPYEQY
v_call: TRBV30

cdr3_aa: ASSERGIGTEAF
v_call: TRBV2

cdr3_aa: ASSIFAGTGDEKLF
v_call: TRBV19

cdr3_aa: ASGLGADQPQH
v_call: TRBV12-5

cdr3_aa: SVDLAENQETQY
v_call: TRBV29-1

cdr3_aa: ASTQGGQGLDEQF
v_call: TRBV13

cdr3_aa: AWSPRGGSSNQPQH
v_call: TRBV30

cdr3_aa: SVESQGKNTEAF
v_call: TRBV29-1

cdr3_aa: ASNLGLAGGNEQF
v_call: TRBV5-6